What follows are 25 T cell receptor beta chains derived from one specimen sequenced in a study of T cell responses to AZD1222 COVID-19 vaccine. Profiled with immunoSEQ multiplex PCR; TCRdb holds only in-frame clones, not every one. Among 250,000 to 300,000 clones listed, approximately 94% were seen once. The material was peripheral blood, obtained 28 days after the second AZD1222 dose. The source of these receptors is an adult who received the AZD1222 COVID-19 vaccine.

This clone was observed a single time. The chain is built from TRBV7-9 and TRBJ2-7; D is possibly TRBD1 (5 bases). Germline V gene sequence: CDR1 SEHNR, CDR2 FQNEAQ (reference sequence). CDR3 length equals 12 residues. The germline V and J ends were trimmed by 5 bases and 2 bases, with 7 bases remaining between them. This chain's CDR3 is CASSRTTYEQYF. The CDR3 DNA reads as TGTGCCAGCAGCCGGACAACCTACGAGCAGTACTTC.

The CDR3 spells CASSRKGLAGGKGEQFF. The CDR3 DNA reads as TGTGCCAGCAGTAGGAAGGGACTAGCGGGAGGGAAGGGTGAGCAGTTCTTC. J is TRBJ2-1 and V is TRBV11-3; TRBD2 matches 16 bases. V shed 6 bases, J shed 9 bases, and the junction held 11 bases outside the gene matches. CDR1 and CDR2 (germline): SGHNT, YENEEA. CDR3 length: 17 residues. Full variable domain (remainder filled in from reference TRBV11-3 and TRBJ2-1): EAGVVQSPRYKIIEKKQPVAFWCNPISGHNTLYWYLQNLGQGPELLIRYENEEAVDDSQLPKDRFSAERLKGVDSTLKIQPAELGDSAVYLCASSRKGLAGGKGEQFFGPGTRLTVL.

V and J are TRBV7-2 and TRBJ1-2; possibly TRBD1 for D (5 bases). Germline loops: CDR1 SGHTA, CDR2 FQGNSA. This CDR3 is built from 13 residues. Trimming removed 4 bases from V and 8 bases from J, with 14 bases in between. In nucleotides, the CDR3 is TGTGCCAGCAGCTCCGACAGACGGCGGGGCTACACCTTC. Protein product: CASSSDRRRGYTF.

Here the CDR3 DNA reads TGTGCCAGCAGTCCACACTTTACCTACAATGAGCAGTTCTTC. Its protein product is CASSPHFTYNEQFF. The chain carries TRBV28 and TRBJ2-1; D call uncertain. The V end lost 5 bases, the J end lost 2 bases, and 10 bases lay between the germline ends. This CDR3 has 14 amino acids. The germline V gene encodes CDR1 MDHEN and CDR2 SYDVKM.

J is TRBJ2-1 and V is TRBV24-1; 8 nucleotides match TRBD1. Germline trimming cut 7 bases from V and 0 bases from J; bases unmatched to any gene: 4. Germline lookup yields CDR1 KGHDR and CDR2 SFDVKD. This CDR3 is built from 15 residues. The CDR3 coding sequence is TGTGCCACCAGCGGACAGGGTAGCTCCTACAATGAGCAGTTCTTC. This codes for CATSGQGSSYNEQFF.

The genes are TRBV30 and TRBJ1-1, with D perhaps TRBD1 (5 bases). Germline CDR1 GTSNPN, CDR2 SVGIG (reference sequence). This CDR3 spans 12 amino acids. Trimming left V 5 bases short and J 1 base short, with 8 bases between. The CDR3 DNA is TGTGCCTGGGCCAGGGAGAACACTGAAGCTTTCTTT. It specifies CAWARENTEAFF.

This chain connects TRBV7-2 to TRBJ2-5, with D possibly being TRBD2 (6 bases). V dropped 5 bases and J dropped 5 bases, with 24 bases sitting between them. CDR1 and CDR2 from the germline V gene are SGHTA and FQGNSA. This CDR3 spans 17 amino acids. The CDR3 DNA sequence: TGTGCCAGCAGCCCGACGGGCCCAAGAGTTGGAGGGGAGACCCAGTACTTC. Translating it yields CASSPTGPRVGGETQYF.

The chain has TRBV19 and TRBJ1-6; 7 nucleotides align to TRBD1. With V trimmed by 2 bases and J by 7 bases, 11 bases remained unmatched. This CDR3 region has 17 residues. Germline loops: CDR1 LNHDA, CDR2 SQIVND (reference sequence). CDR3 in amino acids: CASSIPRTGARNSPLHF. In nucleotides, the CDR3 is TGTGCCAGTAGTATACCCCGTACAGGGGCGAGAAATTCACCCCTCCACTTT.

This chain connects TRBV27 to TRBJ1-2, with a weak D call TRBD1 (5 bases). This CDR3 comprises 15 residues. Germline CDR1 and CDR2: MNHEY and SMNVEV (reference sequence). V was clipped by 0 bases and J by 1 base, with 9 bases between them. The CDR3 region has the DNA TGTGCCAGCAGTTTATCTGGGGACGGTAACTATGGCTACACCTTC. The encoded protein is CASSLSGDGNYGYTF.

In DNA form, the CDR3 reads TGTGCCAGCAGTCTCAGCAGGGCTGGGTACGAGCAGTACTTC. Its protein product is CASSLSRAGYEQYF. This sequence joins TRBV28 and TRBJ2-7; TRBD1 is a possible D gene (5 bases). The CDR3 contains 14 residues. Trimming cost V 5 bases and J 4 bases, with 15 bases left between them. Looked up from germline, CDR1 is MDHEN and CDR2 is SYDVKM.

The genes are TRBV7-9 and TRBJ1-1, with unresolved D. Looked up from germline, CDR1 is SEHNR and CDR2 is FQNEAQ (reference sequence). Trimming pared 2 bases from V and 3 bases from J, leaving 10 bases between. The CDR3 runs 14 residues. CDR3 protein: CASSLNLGDTEAFF. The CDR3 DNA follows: TGTGCCAGCAGCTTAAACCTTGGGGACACTGAAGCTTTCTTT.

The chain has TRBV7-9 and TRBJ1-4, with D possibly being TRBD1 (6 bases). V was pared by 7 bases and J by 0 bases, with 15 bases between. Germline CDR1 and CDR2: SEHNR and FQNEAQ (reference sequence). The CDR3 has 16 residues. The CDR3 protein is CASKSEQGTTNEKLFF. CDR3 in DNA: TGTGCCAGCAAGTCCGAGCAGGGGACAACTAATGAAAAACTGTTTTTT.

The CDR3, as DNA: TGTGCCAGCAGCCCGCTGACAGGACAGTACCAAGAGACCCAGTACTTC. Protein sequence: CASSPLTGQYQETQYF. V usage is TRBV28 and J usage is TRBJ2-5; possibly TRBD1 for D (6 bases). V was trimmed by 6 bases and J by 0 bases, leaving 17 bases between them. This CDR3 has 16 residues. Germline CDR1 and CDR2: MDHEN and SYDVKM.

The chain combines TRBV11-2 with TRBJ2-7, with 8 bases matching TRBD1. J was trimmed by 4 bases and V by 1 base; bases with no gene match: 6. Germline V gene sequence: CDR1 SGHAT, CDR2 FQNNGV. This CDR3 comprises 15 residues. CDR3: CASSLAQGGVYEQYF. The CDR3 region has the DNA TGTGCCAGCAGCTTAGCACAGGGGGGTGTTTACGAGCAGTACTTC.

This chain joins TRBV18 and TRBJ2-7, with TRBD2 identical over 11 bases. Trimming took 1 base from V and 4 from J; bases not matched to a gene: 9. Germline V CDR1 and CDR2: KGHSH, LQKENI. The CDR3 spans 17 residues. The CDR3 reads CASSPRTSGSAGYEQYF. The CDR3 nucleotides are TGTGCCAGCTCACCACGGACTAGCGGGTCCGCGGGGTACGAGCAGTACTTC. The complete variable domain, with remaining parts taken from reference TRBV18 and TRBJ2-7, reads NAGVMQNPRHLVRRRGQEARLRCSPMKGHSHVYWYRQLPEEGLKFMVYLQKENIIDESGMPKERFSAEFPKEGPSILRIQQVVRGDSAAYFCASSPRTSGSAGYEQYFGPGTRLTVT.

The CDR3, as DNA: TGCAGTGCTAGATCTGGAGGGAGGATCCACTTT. It codes for CSARSGGRIHF. V and J are TRBV20-1 and TRBJ1-6; D unclear. Germline V gene lookup returns CDR1 DFQATT and CDR2 SNEGSKA (reference sequence). CDR3 length: 11 residues. V lost 2 bases to trimming and J lost 17 bases, with 13 bases between them.

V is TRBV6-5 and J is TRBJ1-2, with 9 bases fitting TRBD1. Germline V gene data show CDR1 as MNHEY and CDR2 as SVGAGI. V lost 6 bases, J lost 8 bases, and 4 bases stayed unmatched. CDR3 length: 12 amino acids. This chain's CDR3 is CASSRDRAGYTF. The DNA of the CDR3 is TGTGCCAGCAGCCGGGACAGGGCGGGCTACACCTTC.

This chain's CDR3 is CASSMVQGNSPLHF. The DNA of the CDR3 is TGTGCCAGTAGTATGGTACAGGGCAATTCACCCCTCCACTTT. The chain combines TRBV19 with TRBJ1-6; perhaps TRBD1 as D (6 bases). Trimming pared 3 bases from V and 7 bases from J, leaving 10 bases between. Looked up from germline, CDR1 is LNHDA and CDR2 is SQIVND (reference sequence). The CDR3 loop spans 14 amino acids.

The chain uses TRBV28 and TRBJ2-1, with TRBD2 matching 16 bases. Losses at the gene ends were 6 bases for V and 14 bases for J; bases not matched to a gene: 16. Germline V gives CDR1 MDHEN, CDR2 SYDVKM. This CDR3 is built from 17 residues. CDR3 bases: TGTGCCAGCAGCGAAGGCCGGGGGACTAGCGGGAGGGCTTATGAGTTCTTC. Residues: CASSEGRGTSGRAYEFF. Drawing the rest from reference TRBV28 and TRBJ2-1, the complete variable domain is DVKVTQSSRYLVKRTGEKVFLECVQDMDHENMFWYRQDPGLGLRLIYFSYDVKMKEKGDIPEGYSVSREKKERFSLILESASTNQTSMYLCASSEGRGTSGRAYEFFGPGTRLTVL.

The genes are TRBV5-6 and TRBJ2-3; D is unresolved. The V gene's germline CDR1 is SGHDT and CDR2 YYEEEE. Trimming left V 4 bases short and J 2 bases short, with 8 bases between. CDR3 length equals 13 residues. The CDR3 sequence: CASSPRNTDTQYF. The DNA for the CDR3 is TGTGCCAGCAGCCCACGGAACACAGATACGCAGTATTTT.

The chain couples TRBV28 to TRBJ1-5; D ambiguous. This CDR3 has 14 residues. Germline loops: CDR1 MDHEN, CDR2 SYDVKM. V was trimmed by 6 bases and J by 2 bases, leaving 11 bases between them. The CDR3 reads CASRHPWGNQPQHF. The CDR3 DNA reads TGTGCCAGCAGACACCCCTGGGGCAATCAGCCCCAGCATTTT.

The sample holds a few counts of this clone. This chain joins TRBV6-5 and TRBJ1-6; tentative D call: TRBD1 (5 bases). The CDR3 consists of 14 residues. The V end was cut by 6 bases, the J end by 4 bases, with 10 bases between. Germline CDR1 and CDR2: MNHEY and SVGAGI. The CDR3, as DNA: TGTGCCAGCAGAAGGACATCGTATAATTCACCCCTCCACTTT. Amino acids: CASRRTSYNSPLHF.

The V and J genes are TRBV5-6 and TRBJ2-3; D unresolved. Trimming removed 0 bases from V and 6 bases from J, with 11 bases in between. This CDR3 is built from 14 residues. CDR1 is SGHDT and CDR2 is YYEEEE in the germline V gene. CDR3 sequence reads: CASSLAAPGDTQYF. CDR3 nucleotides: TGTGCCAGCAGCTTGGCGGCCCCCGGGGATACGCAGTATTTT.

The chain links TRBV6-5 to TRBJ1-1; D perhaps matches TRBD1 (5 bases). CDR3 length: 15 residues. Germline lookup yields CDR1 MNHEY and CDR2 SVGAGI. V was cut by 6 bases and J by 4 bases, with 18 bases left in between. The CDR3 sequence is CASRGAWDVATEAFF. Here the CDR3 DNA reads TGTGCCAGCAGGGGCGCTTGGGACGTAGCCACTGAAGCTTTCTTT.

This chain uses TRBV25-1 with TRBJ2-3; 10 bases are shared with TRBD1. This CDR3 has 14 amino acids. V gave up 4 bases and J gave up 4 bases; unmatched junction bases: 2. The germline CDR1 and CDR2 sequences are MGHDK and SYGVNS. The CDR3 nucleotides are TGTGCCAGCAGTGGGGACAGGGGTGCAGATACGCAGTATTTT. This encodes CASSGDRGADTQYF.